This TCR beta chain was observed in a study of blood T cell repertoires in COVID-19. The protocol was immunoSEQ multiplex PCR, while the TCRdb copy is restricted to in-frame clones and leaves out a portion. The repertoire includes tens of thousands of clones, approximately 83% of them detected once, and 11% sits in the top ten. V was clipped by 5 bases and J by 0 bases, with 16 bases between them. Germline V lookup: CDR1 SGHVS, CDR2 FNYEAQ. The CDR3 runs 17 residues. The chain employs TRBV7-6 and TRBJ2-2; tentatively, D is TRBD2 (5 bases). The receptor's source is a man aged 80 or over with COVID-19, enrolled during active disease. Sequenced sample: peripheral blood. CDR3 nucleotides: TGTGCCAGCAGCCCCCCCCTTGGAGGAACGAACACCGGGGAGCTGTTTTTT. It specifies CASSPPLGGTNTGELFF.